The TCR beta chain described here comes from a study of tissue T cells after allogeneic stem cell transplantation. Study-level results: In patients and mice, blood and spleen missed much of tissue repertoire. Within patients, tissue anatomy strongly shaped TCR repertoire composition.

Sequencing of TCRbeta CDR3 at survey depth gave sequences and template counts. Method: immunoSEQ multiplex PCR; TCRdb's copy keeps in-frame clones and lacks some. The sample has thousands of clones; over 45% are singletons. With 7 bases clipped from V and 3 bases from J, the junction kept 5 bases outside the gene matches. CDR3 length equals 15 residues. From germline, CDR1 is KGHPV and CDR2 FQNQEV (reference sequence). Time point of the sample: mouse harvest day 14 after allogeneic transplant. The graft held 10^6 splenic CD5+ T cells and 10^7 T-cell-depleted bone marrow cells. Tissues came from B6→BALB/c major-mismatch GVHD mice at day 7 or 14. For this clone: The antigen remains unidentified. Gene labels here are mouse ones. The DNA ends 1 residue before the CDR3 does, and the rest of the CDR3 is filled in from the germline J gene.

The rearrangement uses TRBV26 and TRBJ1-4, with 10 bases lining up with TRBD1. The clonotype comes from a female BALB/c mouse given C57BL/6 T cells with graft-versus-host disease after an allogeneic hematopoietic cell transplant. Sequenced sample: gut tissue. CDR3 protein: CASTLTGGANERLFF. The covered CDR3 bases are TGTGCCAGCACCCTGACAGGGGGCGCCAACGAAAGATTATTT.